The T cell receptor beta chain described here comes from a study of cytomegalovirus exposure and HLA in healthy donors. As for the study in general: Out of about 190 million T cells, an earlier analysis found about 100 million unique TCR beta sequences in total.

Details on this clone: Its matching antigen is unknown.

This PCR relied on a set of 60 Vbeta primers and 13 Jbeta primers. In the authors' methods: In a later analysis, the count reached some 83 million unique TCR beta chains, with 8.5 million to 14 million shared. Libraries were prepared by immunoSEQ multiplex PCR; TCRdb keeps only in-frame clonotypes and omits some of them. That table gives V, J and clone size, and the DNA gave D and trimming. The table lists around 130,000 clones, approximately 82% of them singletons. Regarding the study as a whole: Sequencing probably produced one cluster of sequence variants that were highly shared. Rare TCR sequences predominated, though certain public TCRs were found in many donors.

The length of the CDR3 is 13 residues. Per the germline V gene, CDR1 is SEHNR and CDR2 is FQNEAQ (reference sequence). J gave up 7 bases and V 4 bases, and 3 bases lay outside the gene matches. The chain joins TRBV7-9 to TRBJ1-4; TRBD1 agrees at 7 bases. The sequence came from a woman aged 18 to 35 in good health and CMV-seropositive. Specimen: PBMCs. The CDR3 DNA reads TGTGCCAGCAGCTCCGGGACAGCTGAAAAACTGTTTTTT. Translating it yields CASSSGTAEKLFF.